These 27 T cell receptor beta chains were sequenced from one sample in a study of control samples from healthy donors and cancer patients (dated by TCRdb to about 2020). Library generation was performed with the immunoSEQ multiplex PCR assay. TCRdb provides this immuneACCESS table in a form limited to in-frame rearrangements. Some clones are lacking; in checked studies, under half of them reflect an unresolved V gene, and why the rest are absent is not known. The sample data list 54,000 or so clones, and roughly 94% of these were observed just once. Approximately 2.4% of the sample rests with the top ten. The sample was blood. The receptors here all came from a man aged 25-45 years in good health.

In its sample, this clone was seen once. The genes are TRBV29-1 and TRBJ2-7, with TRBD2 matching over 13 bases. J gave up 4 bases and V 7 bases, and 7 bases lay outside the gene matches. Germline V gene data show CDR1 as SQVTM and CDR2 as ANQGSEA. This CDR3 contains 14 residues. For the CDR3, the DNA is TGCAGCGCTGCGACTAGCGGGAGGACGTACGAGCAGTACTTC. Amino acid sequence: CSAATSGRTYEQYF.

The chain links TRBV7-2 to TRBJ1-1; unclear D gene. V gave up 1 base and J gave up 4 bases, with 1 base separating them. The CDR3 runs to 11 residues. Germline CDR1 is SGHTA and CDR2 is FQGNSA. In DNA, the CDR3 is TGTGCCAGCAGCTTAGTCACTGAAGCTTTCTTT. It is translated as CASSLVTEAFF.

The rearrangement uses TRBV7-2 and TRBJ2-2; D tentatively reads TRBD1 or TRBD2 (5 bases each). This CDR3 contains 14 residues. V lost 6 bases and J lost 4, with 12 bases in between. Germline values: CDR1 SGHTA, CDR2 FQGNSA. CDR3 bases: TGTGCCAGCAGTTCCTCAGGGAGCACCGGGGAGCTGTTTTTT. Protein: CASSSSGSTGELFF.

The V gene is TRBV2, the J gene TRBJ1-1; 7 bases fit TRBD1. The V segment lost 3 bases and the J segment 5 bases; nucleotides outside the gene matches: 9. Looked up from germline, CDR1 is SNHLY and CDR2 is FYNNEI. There are 15 residues in the CDR3. The CDR3 loop reads CASSEAGGGWTEAFF. In DNA, the CDR3 is TGTGCCAGCAGTGAGGCGGGAGGGGGCTGGACTGAAGCTTTCTTT.

The rearrangement uses TRBV11-3 and TRBJ2-7, with TRBD2 matching 7 bases. CDR3 length: 13 residues. V shed 0 bases, J shed 9 bases, and the junction held 5 bases outside the gene matches. The germline CDR1 and CDR2 sequences are SGHNT and YENEEA. In DNA, the CDR3 is TGTGCCAGCAGCTTAGAAATTCGGGGGGTGCAGTACTTC. Translating gives CASSLEIRGVQYF.

The CDR3 bases are TGTGCCAGCAGACGAGGCGGGAGGGCCCTAGAGCAGTTCTTC. This translates into CASRRGGRALEQFF. V and J are TRBV14 and TRBJ2-1, with 9 bases fitting TRBD2. The V gene end was trimmed by 6 bases and the J gene end by 10 bases; junction bases not matched to a gene: 10. CDR3 length equals 14 residues. CDR1 is SGHDN, CDR2 FVKESK, per germline.

This chain uses TRBV4-1 with TRBJ1-4, with D perhaps matching TRBD1 (5 bases). Trimming shortened V by 3 bases and J by 4 bases, and 15 bases separated the two germline ends. Germline values: CDR1 MGHRA, CDR2 YSYEKL. The CDR3 runs 16 residues. CDR3 loop: CASSHGTLPHNEKLFF. The CDR3 DNA sequence: TGCGCCAGCAGCCACGGGACTCTGCCCCATAATGAAAAACTGTTTTTT.

In its sample, this clone was seen once. An end of the junction differs from the germline gene, which may be a read error. The rearrangement uses TRBV28 and TRBJ1-3, with D possibly TRBD1 on 5 matching bases. The CDR3 consists of 15 residues. Per the germline V gene, CDR1 is MDHEN and CDR2 is SYDVKM. CDR3 nucleotides: TGTGCCAGCAGGTTATCCCAGGGCCCTGGAAACACCATATATTTT. Translating gives CASRLSQGPGNTIYF.

The J gene is TRBJ1-1, the V gene TRBV28; D gene unclear. Per germline, CDR1 MDHEN and CDR2 SYDVKM. The V end was cut by 3 bases, the J end by 1 base, with 9 bases between. The CDR3 extends over 14 amino acids. In nucleotides, the CDR3 is TGTGCCAGCAGTTTGTTCTGGGGGAACACTGAAGCTTTCTTT. It translates to CASSLFWGNTEAFF.

The chain has TRBV7-8 and TRBJ1-2; D is ambiguous. CDR1 SGHVS and CDR2 FQNEAQ come from the germline V gene. V shed 1 base and J shed 0 bases, with 6 bases lying between them. This CDR3 contains 14 residues. The CDR3 is CASSLGFPNYGYTF. CDR3 DNA: TGTGCCAGCAGCTTAGGTTTCCCTAACTATGGCTACACCTTC.

The rearrangement uses TRBV5-1 and TRBJ2-7, with 14 bases matching TRBD2. The germline gives CDR1 SGHRS, CDR2 YFSETQ. This CDR3 is built from 15 residues. V lost 4 bases, J lost 4 bases, and 4 bases stayed unmatched. CDR3 sequence reads: CASSRGTSGSYEQYF. CDR3 nucleotide sequence: TGCGCCAGCAGCCGCGGGACTAGCGGGAGTTACGAGCAGTACTTC.

The chain employs TRBV12-3 or TRBV12-4 and TRBJ2-7; D not certain. Trimming stripped 5 bases from V and 0 bases from J, with 8 bases between. The CDR3 is made up of 13 amino acids. CDR3 protein: CASSPFSSYEQYF. CDR3 in DNA: TGTGCCAGCAGTCCCTTCAGCTCCTACGAGCAGTACTTC.

V usage is TRBV19 and J usage is TRBJ2-3; tentatively, D is TRBD1 (6 bases). V lost 3 bases to trimming and J lost 1 base, with 14 bases between them. The CDR3 extends over 16 amino acids. Germline CDR1 is LNHDA and CDR2 is SQIVND (reference sequence). The CDR3 spells CASSITGPRGTDTQYF. In nucleotides, the CDR3 is TGTGCCAGTAGTATCACAGGGCCGAGGGGCACAGATACGCAGTATTTT.

This clone was recorded a few times. V gene TRBV10-2 combines with J gene TRBJ2-2, with 9 bases identical to TRBD2. V lost 2 bases to trimming and J lost 6 bases; unmatched junction nucleotides: 1. Germline loops: CDR1 WSHSY, CDR2 SAAADI. The CDR3 is 14 residues long. CDR3 sequence: CASSERLAAGELFF. The CDR3 DNA reads TGCGCCAGCAGTGAGAGACTAGCGGCCGGGGAGCTGTTTTTT.

The V gene is TRBV5-1, the J gene TRBJ1-1; D gene uncertain. CDR1 and CDR2 (germline): SGHRS, YFSETQ. The CDR3 runs to 13 residues. V lost 4 bases to trimming and J lost 0 bases, with 7 bases between them. The CDR3 here is CASSRSLNTEAFF. The CDR3 region has the DNA TGCGCCAGCAGCCGGAGCTTGAACACTGAAGCTTTCTTT.

This chain joins TRBV9 and TRBJ2-7; the D gene is possibly TRBD1 (5 bases). CDR3 length: 15 amino acids. Trimming cost V 0 bases and J 2 bases, with 12 bases left between them. Germline CDR1 SGDLS, CDR2 YYNGEE. Here the CDR3 DNA reads TGTGCCAGCAGCGTAGGAGGTCAGGGTCCCTACGAGCAGTACTTC. It is translated as CASSVGGQGPYEQYF.

The chain joins TRBV9 to TRBJ2-3, with a tentative D call TRBD2 (7 bases). V lost 7 bases and J lost 1, with 19 bases in between. The CDR3 has 16 residues. In germline, CDR1 is SGDLS, CDR2 YYNGEE. The CDR3 DNA sequence: TGTGCCAGCCAGGGGAGGCCGGGAGGCGGCACAGATACGCAGTATTTT. Encoded protein: CASQGRPGGGTDTQYF.

This chain connects TRBV14 to TRBJ2-7; 7 bases line up with TRBD1. Germline assignment: CDR1 SGHDN and CDR2 FVKESK. J was trimmed by 3 bases and V by 1 base; bases with no gene match: 3. The length of the CDR3 is 14 residues. In DNA form, the CDR3 reads TGTGCCAGCAGCCAAGGATCAGGGGGCTACGAGCAGTACTTC. This gives the protein CASSQGSGGYEQYF. Using reference TRBV14 and TRBJ2-7 for the parts outside the CDR3, the full variable domain is EAGVTQFPSHSVIEKGQTVTLRCDPISGHDNLYWYRRVMGKEIKFLLHFVKESKQDESGMPNNRFLAERTGGTYSTLKVQPAELEDSGVYFCASSQGSGGYEQYFGPGTRLTVT.

This sequence joins TRBV28 and TRBJ2-5; 16 bases align to TRBD2. Germline V gene data show CDR1 as MDHEN and CDR2 as SYDVKM. The CDR3 consists of 19 residues. Germline trimming cut 3 bases from V and 5 bases from J; bases unmatched to any gene: 12. The CDR3: CASSFPFGTSGRAGETQYF. The CDR3 DNA reads as TGTGCCAGCAGTTTCCCTTTTGGGACTAGCGGGAGGGCCGGGGAGACCCAGTACTTC.

The V and J genes are TRBV29-1 and TRBJ2-1; D tentatively reads TRBD1 or TRBD2 (6 bases each). V lost 3 bases and J 8 bases, leaving 14 bases between the germline ends. This CDR3 is 13 amino acids long. Germline assignment: CDR1 SQVTM and CDR2 ANQGSEA. The CDR3 loop reads CSVDTGAYDEQFF. CDR3 nucleotides: TGCAGCGTTGATACGGGGGCTTACGATGAGCAGTTCTTC.

The rearrangement links TRBV2 to TRBJ2-1, with D perhaps given as TRBD1 or TRBD2 (5 bases each). CDR1 is SNHLY, CDR2 FYNNEI, per germline. Trimming removed 4 bases at V and 4 bases at J, with 8 bases between. The CDR3 runs 13 residues. CDR3 in DNA: TGTGCCAGCAGTGTTGGGGGATACAATGAGCAGTTCTTC. Encoded protein: CASSVGGYNEQFF.

The rearrangement links TRBV9 to TRBJ1-6; no firm D call. The germline V gene has CDR1 SGDLS and CDR2 YYNGEE. The CDR3 runs 14 residues. Trimming pared 3 bases from V and 7 bases from J, leaving 11 bases between. Here the CDR3 reads CASSARPGNSPLHF. In nucleotides, the CDR3 is TGTGCCAGCAGCGCCAGGCCTGGCAATTCACCCCTCCACTTT.

V usage is TRBV15 and J usage is TRBJ1-4, with 9 bases fitting TRBD1. Losses at the gene ends were 0 bases for V and 6 bases for J; bases not matched to a gene: 2. The V gene's germline CDR1 is LNHNV and CDR2 YYDKDF (reference sequence). There are 15 residues in the CDR3. For the CDR3, the DNA is TGTGCCACCAGCAGAGAGACAGGGGGAGATGAAAAACTGTTTTTT. Translated: CATSRETGGDEKLFF.

This rearrangement joins TRBV19 to TRBJ2-2, with D possibly matching TRBD1 (5 bases). The CDR3 is 13 amino acids. Germline CDR1 and CDR2: LNHDA and SQIVND (reference sequence). The germline V and J ends were trimmed by 6 bases and 3 bases, with 8 bases remaining between them. The CDR3 nucleotides read TGTGCCAGTAGAAAACAGGACACCGGGGAGCTGTTTTTT. This encodes CASRKQDTGELFF.

This clone appeared once. The rearrangement joins TRBV5-1 to TRBJ1-1, with 7 nucleotides matching TRBD1. The CDR3 consists of 14 residues. From germline, CDR1 is SGHRS and CDR2 YFSETQ. The trim removed 3 bases at V and 0 bases at J, leaving 2 bases unmatched. The CDR3 bases are TGCGCCAGCAGCTCGGGACAGATGAACACTGAAGCTTTCTTT. It encodes CASSSGQMNTEAFF.

The chain uses TRBV11-2 and TRBJ2-1, with no clear D. Germline V gene sequence: CDR1 SGHAT, CDR2 FQNNGV. The germline V and J ends were trimmed by 1 base and 3 bases, with 1 base remaining between them. The CDR3 is made up of 12 amino acids. CDR3 nucleotides: TGTGCCAGCAGCTTAGGCTACAATGAGCAGTTCTTC. As protein: CASSLGYNEQFF.

The CDR3 region has the DNA TGTGCCAGCAGGACAGGGGAAGAAAACGAGCAGTACTTC. It encodes CASRTGEENEQYF. This chain links TRBV19 with TRBJ2-7, with 9 bases matching TRBD1. J was trimmed by 5 bases and V by 9 bases; bases with no gene match: 8. In germline, CDR1 is LNHDA, CDR2 SQIVND (reference sequence). CDR3 length: 13 residues.